This entry features one TCR beta chain sequence. The antigen is unknown. MiXCR was run by TCRdb on the reads, yielding one entry per CDR3 protein. The sample has a few hundred thousand distinct CDR3 sequences; about 33% are singletons. This entry belongs to a study of T cell repertoires in cytomegalovirus infection. Looking at the study overall: A matching HLA type, together with CMV infection, was signaled by public TCR beta signatures. Notes on the study in general: Public TCR beta family frequency separated CMV-and-HLA carriers, including in an independent cohort. Dominant in the ex vivo response were TCR beta clonotypes restricted by HLA-C and specific for CMV.

The CDR3 spans 15 residues. V was cut by 10 bases and J by 6 bases, with 21 bases left in between. Germline lookup yields CDR1 KGHDR and CDR2 SFDVKD. The sequencing used cultured PBMCs, collected from culture after CMV antigen stimulation. This receptor was identified in a human donor in good health (CMV status not recorded). Some clones in this sample may be carry-over from other donors' samples. The V call is TRBV24-1, the J call TRBJ1-5; possible D gene TRBD1, 6 bases. The CDR3 is CATRGTRVLGQPQHF. The DNA of the CDR3 is TGTGCCACAAGGGGGACGAGGGTTTTGGGTCAGCCCCAGCATTTT.